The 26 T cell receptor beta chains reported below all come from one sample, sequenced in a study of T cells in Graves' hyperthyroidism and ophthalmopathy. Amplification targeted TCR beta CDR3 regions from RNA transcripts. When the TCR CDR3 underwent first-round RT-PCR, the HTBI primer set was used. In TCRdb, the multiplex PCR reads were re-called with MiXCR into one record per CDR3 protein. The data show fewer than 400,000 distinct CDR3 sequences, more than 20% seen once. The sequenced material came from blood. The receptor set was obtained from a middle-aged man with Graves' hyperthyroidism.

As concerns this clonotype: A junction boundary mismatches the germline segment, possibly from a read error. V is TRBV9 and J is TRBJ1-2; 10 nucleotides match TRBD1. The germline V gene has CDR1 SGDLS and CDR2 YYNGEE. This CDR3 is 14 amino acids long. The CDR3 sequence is CAGSVGQGDYGYTF. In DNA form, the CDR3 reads TGTGCCGGCAGCGTCGGACAGGGGGACTATGGCTACACCTTC.

The CDR3 protein is CASRGSRFNYEQYF. CDR3 nucleotides: TGTGCCAGCAGAGGGTCCAGGTTTAACTACGAGCAGTACTTC. The chain recombines TRBV6-1 with TRBJ2-7, with D uncertain. The germline V gene has CDR1 MNHNS and CDR2 SASEGT. Trimming removed 6 bases at V and 3 bases at J, with 15 bases between. The CDR3 runs 14 residues.

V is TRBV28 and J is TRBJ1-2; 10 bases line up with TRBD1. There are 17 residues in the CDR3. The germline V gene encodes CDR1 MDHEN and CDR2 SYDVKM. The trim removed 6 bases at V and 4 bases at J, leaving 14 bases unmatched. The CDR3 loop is CASSPPIRDRGGYGYTF. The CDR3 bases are TGTGCCAGCAGCCCCCCTATCAGGGACAGGGGAGGCTATGGCTACACCTTC.

CDR3 amino acids: CASSLEGRGYGYTF. CDR3 sequence (DNA): TGCGCCAGCAGTTTAGAAGGGCGAGGGTATGGCTACACCTTC. The chain recombines TRBV10-2 with TRBJ1-2; no firm D call. CDR1 is WSHSY, CDR2 SAAADI, per germline. V lost 5 bases, J lost 5 bases, and 15 bases lay in between. The CDR3 spans 14 residues.

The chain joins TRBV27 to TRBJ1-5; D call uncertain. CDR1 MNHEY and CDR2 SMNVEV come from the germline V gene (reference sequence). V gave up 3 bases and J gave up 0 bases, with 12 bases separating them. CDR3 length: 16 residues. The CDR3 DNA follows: TGTGCCAGCAGTTTGAAAGGGTCCTATAGCAATCAGCCCCAGCATTTT. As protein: CASSLKGSYSNQPQHF.

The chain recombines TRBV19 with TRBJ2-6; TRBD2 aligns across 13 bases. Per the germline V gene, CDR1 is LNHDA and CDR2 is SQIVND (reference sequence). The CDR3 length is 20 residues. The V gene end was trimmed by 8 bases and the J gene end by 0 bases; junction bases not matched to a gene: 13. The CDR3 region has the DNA TGTGCCAGTCGGAAGCGGGTGGGACTAGCGGGACCCTCTGGGGCCAACGTCCTGACTTTC. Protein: CASRKRVGLAGPSGANVLTF.

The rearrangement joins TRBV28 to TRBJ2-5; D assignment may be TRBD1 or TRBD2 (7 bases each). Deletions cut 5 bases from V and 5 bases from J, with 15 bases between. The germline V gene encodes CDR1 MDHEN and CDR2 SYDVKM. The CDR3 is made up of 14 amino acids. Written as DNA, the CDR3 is TGTGCCAGCAGTCAGGGGGGGACAAGGGAGACCCAGTACTTC. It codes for CASSQGGTRETQYF. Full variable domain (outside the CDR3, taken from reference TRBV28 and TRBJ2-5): DVKVTQSSRYLVKRTGEKVFLECVQDMDHENMFWYRQDPGLGLRLIYFSYDVKMKEKGDIPEGYSVSREKKERFSLILESASTNQTSMYLCASSQGGTRETQYFGPGTRLLVL.

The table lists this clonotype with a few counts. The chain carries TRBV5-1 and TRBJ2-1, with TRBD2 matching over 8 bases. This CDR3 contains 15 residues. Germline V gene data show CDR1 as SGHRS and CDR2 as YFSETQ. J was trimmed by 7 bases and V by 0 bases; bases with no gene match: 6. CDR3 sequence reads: CASSLDPAGVNEQFF. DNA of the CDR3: TGCGCCAGCAGCTTGGATCCAGCGGGAGTTAATGAGCAGTTCTTC. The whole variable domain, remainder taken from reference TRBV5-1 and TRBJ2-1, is KAGVTQTPRYLIKTRGQQVTLSCSPISGHRSVSWYQQTPGQGLQFLFEYFSETQRNKGNFPGRFSGRQFSNSRSEMNVSTLELGDSALYLCASSLDPAGVNEQFFGPGTRLTVL.

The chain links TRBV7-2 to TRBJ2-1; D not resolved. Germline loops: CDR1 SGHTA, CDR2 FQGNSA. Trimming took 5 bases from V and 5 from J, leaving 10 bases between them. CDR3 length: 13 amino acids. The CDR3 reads CASSLTYNNEQFF. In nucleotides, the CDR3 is TGTGCCAGCAGCCTCACGTACAACAATGAGCAGTTCTTC. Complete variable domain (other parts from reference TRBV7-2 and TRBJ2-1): GAGVSQSPSNKVTEKGKDVELRCDPISGHTALYWYRQSLGQGLEFLIYFQGNSAPDKSGLPSDRFSAERTGGSVSTLTIQRTQQEDSAVYLCASSLTYNNEQFFGPGTRLTVL.

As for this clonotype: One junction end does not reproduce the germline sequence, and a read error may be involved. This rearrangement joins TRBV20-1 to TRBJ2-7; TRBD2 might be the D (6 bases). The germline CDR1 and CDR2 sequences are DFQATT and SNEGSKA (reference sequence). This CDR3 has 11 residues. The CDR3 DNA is TGCAGTGCTACGCGGGACGGGCGAGAGGACTTC. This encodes CSATRDGREDF.

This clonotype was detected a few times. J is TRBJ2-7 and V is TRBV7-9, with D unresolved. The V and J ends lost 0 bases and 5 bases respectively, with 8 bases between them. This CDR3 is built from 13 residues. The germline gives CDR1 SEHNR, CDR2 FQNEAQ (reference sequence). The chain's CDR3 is CASSLALQDEQYF. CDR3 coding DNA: TGTGCCAGCAGCTTAGCTCTCCAGGACGAGCAGTACTTC.

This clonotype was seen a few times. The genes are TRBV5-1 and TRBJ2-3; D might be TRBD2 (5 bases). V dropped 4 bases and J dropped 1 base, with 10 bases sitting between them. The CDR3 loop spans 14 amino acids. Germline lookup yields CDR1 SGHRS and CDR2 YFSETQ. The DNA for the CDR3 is TGCGCCAGCAGCCCCTGGACTGGCACAGATACGCAGTATTTT. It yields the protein CASSPWTGTDTQYF.

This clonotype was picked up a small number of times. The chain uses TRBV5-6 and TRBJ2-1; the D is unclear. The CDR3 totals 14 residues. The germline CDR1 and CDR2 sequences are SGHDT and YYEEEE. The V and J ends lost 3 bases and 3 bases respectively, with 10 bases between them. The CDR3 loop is CASSSYPNYNEQFF. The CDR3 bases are TGTGCCAGCAGCTCGTACCCTAACTACAATGAGCAGTTCTTC.

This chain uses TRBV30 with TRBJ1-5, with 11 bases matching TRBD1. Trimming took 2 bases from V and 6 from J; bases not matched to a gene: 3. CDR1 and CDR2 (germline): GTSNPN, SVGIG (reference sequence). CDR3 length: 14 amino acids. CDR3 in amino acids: CAWSQGTGGQPQHF. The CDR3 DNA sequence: TGTGCCTGGAGTCAGGGGACAGGGGGTCAGCCCCAGCATTTT.

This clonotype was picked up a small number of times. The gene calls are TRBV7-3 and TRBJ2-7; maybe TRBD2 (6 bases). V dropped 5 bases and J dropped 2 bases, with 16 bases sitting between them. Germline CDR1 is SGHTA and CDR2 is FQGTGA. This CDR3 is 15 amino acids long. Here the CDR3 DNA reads TGTGCCAGCAGCCCCGACCCGGGGGAGACCTACGAGCAGTACTTC. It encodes CASSPDPGETYEQYF. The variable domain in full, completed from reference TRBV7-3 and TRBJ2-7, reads GAGVSQTPSNKVTEKGKYVELRCDPISGHTALYWYRQSLGQGPEFLIYFQGTGAADDSGLPNDRFFAVRPEGSVSTLKIQRTERGDSAVYLCASSPDPGETYEQYFGPGTRLTVT.

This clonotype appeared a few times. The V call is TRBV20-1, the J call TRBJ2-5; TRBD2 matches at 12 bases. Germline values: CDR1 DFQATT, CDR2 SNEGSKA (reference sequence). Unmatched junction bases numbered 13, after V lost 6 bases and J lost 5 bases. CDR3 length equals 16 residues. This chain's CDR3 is CSAGDLAGGWEETQYF. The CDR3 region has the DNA TGCAGTGCGGGAGATCTAGCGGGAGGGTGGGAGGAGACCCAGTACTTC.

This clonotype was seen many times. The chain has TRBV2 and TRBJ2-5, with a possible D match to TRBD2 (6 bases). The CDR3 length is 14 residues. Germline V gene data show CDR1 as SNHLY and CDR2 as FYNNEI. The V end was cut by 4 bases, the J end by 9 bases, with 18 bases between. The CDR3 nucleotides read TGTGCCAGCAGTGTCCGGGACTCCCTTGTGGCCCAGTACTTC. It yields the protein CASSVRDSLVAQYF.

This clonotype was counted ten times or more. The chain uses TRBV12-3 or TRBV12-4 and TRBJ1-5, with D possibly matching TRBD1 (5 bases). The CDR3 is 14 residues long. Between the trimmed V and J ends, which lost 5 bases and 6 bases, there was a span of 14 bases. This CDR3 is CASSISGMRQPQHF. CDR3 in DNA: TGTGCCAGCAGTATCTCAGGGATGCGTCAGCCCCAGCATTTT.

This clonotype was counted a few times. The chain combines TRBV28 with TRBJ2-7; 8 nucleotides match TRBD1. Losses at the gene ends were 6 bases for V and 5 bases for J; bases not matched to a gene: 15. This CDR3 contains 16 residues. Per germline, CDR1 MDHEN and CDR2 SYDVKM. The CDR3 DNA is TGTGCCAGCAGCCTCCTCCCCGGACAGGGTGGCCACGAGCAGTACTTC. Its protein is CASSLLPGQGGHEQYF.

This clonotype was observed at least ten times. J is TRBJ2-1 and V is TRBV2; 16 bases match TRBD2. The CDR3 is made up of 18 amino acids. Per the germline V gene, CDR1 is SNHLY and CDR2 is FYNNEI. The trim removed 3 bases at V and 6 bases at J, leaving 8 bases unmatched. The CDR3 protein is CASSDPGTSGRATNEQFF. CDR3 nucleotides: TGTGCCAGCAGTGATCCCGGGACTAGCGGGAGGGCCACCAATGAGCAGTTCTTC.

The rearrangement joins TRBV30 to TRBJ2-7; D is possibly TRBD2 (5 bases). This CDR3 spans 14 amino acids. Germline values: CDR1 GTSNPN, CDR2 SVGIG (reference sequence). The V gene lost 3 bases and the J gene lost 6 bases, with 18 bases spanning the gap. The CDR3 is CAWSLVGLASEQYF. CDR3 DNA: TGTGCCTGGAGCCTCGTCGGGCTAGCTAGCGAGCAGTACTTC.

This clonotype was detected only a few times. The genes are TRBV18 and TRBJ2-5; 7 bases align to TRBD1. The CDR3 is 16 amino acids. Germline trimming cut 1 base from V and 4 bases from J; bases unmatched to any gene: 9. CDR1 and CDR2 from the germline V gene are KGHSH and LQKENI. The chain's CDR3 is CASSPRRGGPAETQYF. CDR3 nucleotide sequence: TGTGCCAGCTCACCACGACGAGGGGGCCCGGCAGAGACCCAGTACTTC.

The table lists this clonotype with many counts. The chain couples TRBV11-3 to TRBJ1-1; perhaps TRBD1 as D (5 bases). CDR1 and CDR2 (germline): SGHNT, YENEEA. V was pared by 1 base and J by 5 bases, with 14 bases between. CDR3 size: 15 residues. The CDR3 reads CASSLVAVEGTEAFF. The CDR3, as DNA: TGTGCCAGCAGCTTAGTGGCAGTCGAGGGGACTGAAGCTTTCTTT.

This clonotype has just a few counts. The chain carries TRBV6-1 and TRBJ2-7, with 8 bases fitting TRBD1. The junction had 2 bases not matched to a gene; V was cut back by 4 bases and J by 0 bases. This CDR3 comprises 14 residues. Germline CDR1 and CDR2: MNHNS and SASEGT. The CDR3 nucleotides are TGTGCCAGCAGTGGTCAGGGGGCCTCCTACGAGCAGTACTTC. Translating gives CASSGQGASYEQYF.

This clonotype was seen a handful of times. The CDR3 protein is CASSITLAGGEQYF. The CDR3 DNA sequence: TGTGCCAGTAGTATCACGCTAGCGGGCGGCGAGCAGTACTTC. The gene calls are TRBV19 and TRBJ2-7, with 8 bases that match TRBD2. This CDR3 is 14 amino acids long. Trimming cost V 3 bases and J 6 bases; bases outside gene matches: 7. Germline V gene data show CDR1 as LNHDA and CDR2 as SQIVND (reference sequence).

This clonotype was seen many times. In DNA, the CDR3 is TGTGCCAGCAGATCGGGGACAGCGGCGAACACTGAAGCTTTCTTT. Its translation: CASRSGTAANTEAFF. The gene calls are TRBV3-1 and TRBJ1-1, with 7 nucleotides matching TRBD1. Germline-derived CDR1 and CDR2 are LGHDT and YNNKEL (reference sequence). This CDR3 contains 15 residues. V trimming: 6 bases; J trimming: 1 base; junction bases outside the gene matches: 8.